These 27 T cell receptor beta chains were sequenced from one sample in a study of blood T cell repertoires in COVID-19. Profiled with immunoSEQ multiplex PCR; TCRdb holds only in-frame clones, not every one. The sample has approximately 350,000 clones, 87% seen once. Material for sequencing was peripheral blood. These receptors originate from a woman in her fifties or sixties with COVID-19, enrolled during active disease.

The rearrangement joins TRBV11-2 to TRBJ2-3, with TRBD2 matching over 14 bases. The germline gives CDR1 SGHAT, CDR2 FQNNGV. The length of the CDR3 is 16 residues. After removal of 5 bases from V and 7 bases from J, the junction contained 8 bases not matched to a gene. The chain's CDR3 is CASSPRTSGRPNTQYF. The CDR3 region has the DNA TGTGCCAGCAGCCCCCGGACTAGCGGGAGGCCTAATACGCAGTATTTT. Combining the CDR3 with reference TRBV11-2 and TRBJ2-3 gives the whole variable domain EAGVAQSPRYKIIEKRQSVAFWCNPISGHATLYWYQQILGQGPKLLIQFQNNGVVDDSQLPKDRFSAERLKGVDSTLKIQPAKLEDSAVYLCASSPRTSGRPNTQYFGPGTRLTVL.

J is TRBJ2-5 and V is TRBV21-1; TRBD2, the D gene given by the table, was not confirmed from the DNA. TRBV21-1 is tagged as a pseudogene. This CDR3 contains 17 residues. The CDR3 DNA reads as TGTGCCAGCAGCAAAGCGAGGACTAGCGGAACACAAGAGACCCAGTACTTC. Translation: CASSKARTSGTQETQYF.

This chain links TRBV29-1 with TRBJ1-2; no clear D gene. Trimming left V 6 bases short and J 6 bases short, with 14 bases between. The germline V gene encodes CDR1 SQVTM and CDR2 ANQGSEA. The CDR3 runs to 12 residues. DNA for the CDR3: TGCAGCGTGGGAGGGCAGTACGATGGCTACACCTTC. Protein sequence: CSVGGQYDGYTF.

The V call is TRBV7-2, the J call TRBJ2-1; a weak D match, TRBD2 (7 bases). The germline V and J ends were trimmed by 1 base and 0 bases, with 13 bases remaining between them. Germline CDR1 reads SGHTA; CDR2 reads FQGNSA. The CDR3 contains 17 residues. This CDR3 reads CASSLDGGGSSYNEQFF. The CDR3, as DNA: TGTGCCAGCAGCTTAGATGGGGGCGGGAGCTCCTACAATGAGCAGTTCTTC.

V is TRBV7-3 and J is TRBJ1-1, with D possibly being TRBD1 (6 bases). Per germline, CDR1 SGHTA and CDR2 FQGTGA. The ends were cut back, 0 bases at V and 5 bases at J, with 13 bases in the middle. The CDR3 length is 15 residues. Written as DNA, the CDR3 is TGTGCCAGCAGCTTAACGCCAGGGGTTGAGACTGAAGCTTTCTTT. This codes for CASSLTPGVETEAFF.

The chain couples TRBV7-2 to TRBJ1-5, with 7 bases identical to TRBD1. From germline, CDR1 is SGHTA and CDR2 FQGNSA. With V trimmed by 7 bases and J by 3 bases, 9 bases remained unmatched. This CDR3 comprises 15 residues. CDR3 nucleotides: TGTGCCAGCACTCTAACGGGACAGTACAATCAGCCCCAGCATTTT. As protein: CASTLTGQYNQPQHF.

The V call is TRBV6-2 or TRBV6-3, the J call TRBJ1-5; 11 bases fit TRBD1. The CDR3 consists of 17 residues. Losses at the gene ends were 6 bases for V and 6 bases for J; bases not matched to a gene: 13. CDR1 and CDR2 from the germline V gene are MNHEY and SVGEGT. CDR3 sequence reads: CASSSINRDRGIQPQHF. Written as DNA, the CDR3 is TGTGCCAGCAGCTCAATAAACCGGGACAGGGGGATTCAGCCCCAGCATTTT.

This chain joins TRBV4-1 and TRBJ2-7; maybe TRBD2 (6 bases). The V end was cut by 5 bases, the J end by 3 bases, with 20 bases between. The CDR3 length is 16 residues. The germline V gene has CDR1 MGHRA and CDR2 YSYEKL. The CDR3 sequence: CASSKGVASEYYEQYF. In nucleotides, the CDR3 is TGCGCCAGCAGCAAAGGGGTGGCTAGCGAGTACTACGAGCAGTACTTC.

This clone was detected once. The J gene is TRBJ2-7, the V gene TRBV7-9; a possible D gene is TRBD1 (7 bases). The germline V gene encodes CDR1 SEHNR and CDR2 FQNEAQ (reference sequence). This CDR3 is built from 14 residues. The germline V and J ends were trimmed by 1 base and 6 bases, with 13 bases remaining between them. The CDR3: CASSLVRGAREQYF. The CDR3 bases are TGTGCCAGCAGCTTAGTCAGGGGGGCGCGCGAGCAGTACTTC.

As to this clone: At one of its ends the junction is not consistent with the germline gene, which may arise from a read error. This chain uses TRBV7-7 with TRBJ2-7; 12 bases are shared with TRBD2. The CDR3 is made up of 16 amino acids. CDR1 is SSHAT, CDR2 FNYEAQ, per germline (reference sequence). The CDR3 here is CASSNLAGGPVYEQYF. DNA for the CDR3: TGTGCTAGCAGCAACCTAGCGGGAGGGCCTGTCTACGAGCAGTACTTC.

This clone has more than one count but fewer than ten. This sequence joins TRBV30 and TRBJ2-1; D not certain. CDR3 length: 13 amino acids. CDR1 is GTSNPN, CDR2 SVGIG, per germline (reference sequence). The germline V and J ends were trimmed by 2 bases and 8 bases, with 13 bases remaining between them. The CDR3 DNA is TGTGCCTGGAGTAGACACTTCACAGATGAGCAGTTCTTC. This codes for CAWSRHFTDEQFF.

The rearrangement links TRBV7-2 to TRBJ2-5; tentative D call: TRBD2 (5 bases). V lost 5 bases and J 1 base, leaving 17 bases between the germline ends. This CDR3 comprises 16 residues. CDR1 and CDR2 (germline): SGHTA, FQGNSA. The CDR3 region has the DNA TGTGCCAGCAGCCGTACCCAGCGGAAGCTCCAAGAGACCCAGTACTTC. It encodes CASSRTQRKLQETQYF.

The genes are TRBV19 and TRBJ2-7, with TRBD2 matching over 14 bases. Germline trimming cut 6 bases from V and 3 bases from J; bases unmatched to any gene: 13. Looked up from germline, CDR1 is LNHDA and CDR2 is SQIVND (reference sequence). The CDR3 totals 18 residues. CDR3 amino acids: CASSPGTSGSGPHYEQYF. Here the CDR3 DNA reads TGTGCCAGTAGCCCTGGGACTAGCGGGAGTGGTCCCCACTACGAGCAGTACTTC. Full variable domain (outside the CDR3, taken from reference TRBV19 and TRBJ2-7): DGGITQSPKYLFRKEGQNVTLSCEQNLNHDAMYWYRQDPGQGLRLIYYSQIVNDFQKGDIAEGYSVSREKKESFPLTVTSAQKNPTAFYLCASSPGTSGSGPHYEQYFGPGTRLTVT.

This clone was observed once. This sequence joins TRBV7-9 and TRBJ2-5; 8 positions agree with TRBD2. CDR1 is SEHNR and CDR2 is FQNEAQ in the germline V gene (reference sequence). Trimming removed 9 bases from V and 5 bases from J; junction bases left unmatched: 20. The CDR3 contains 17 residues. The DNA of the CDR3 is TGTGCCAGTAACCTTGGCCTTATGGCGGGAGGCGGGGAGACCCAGTACTTC. The encoded protein is CASNLGLMAGGGETQYF. The whole variable domain, remainder taken from reference TRBV7-9 and TRBJ2-5, is DTGVSQNPRHKITKRGQNVTFRCDPISEHNRLYWYRQTLGQGPEFLTYFQNEAQLEKSRLLSDRFSAERPKGSFSTLEIQRTEQGDSAMYLCASNLGLMAGGGETQYFGPGTRLLVL.

This clone has only a few counts. Written as DNA, the CDR3 is TGCGCCAGCAGCTTGGAGGGGTATGGAAACACCATATATTTT. Translating it yields CASSLEGYGNTIYF. V usage is TRBV5-1 and J usage is TRBJ1-3; D may be TRBD1 (5 bases). V was shortened by 0 bases and J by 3 bases, with 7 bases between the two germline ends. The CDR3 extends over 14 amino acids. Germline lookup yields CDR1 SGHRS and CDR2 YFSETQ.

This chain uses TRBV12-3 or TRBV12-4 with TRBJ2-1, with 11 bases matching TRBD1. There are 13 residues in the CDR3. V was pared by 6 bases and J by 8 bases, with 3 bases of the junction left unmatched. The chain's CDR3 is CASRPGQGDEQFF. CDR3 bases: TGTGCCAGCAGACCGGGACAGGGGGATGAGCAGTTCTTC.

The chain couples TRBV6-4 to TRBJ1-5; no definite D call. V lost 2 bases, J lost 8 bases, and 13 bases lay in between. Germline values: CDR1 MRHNA, CDR2 SNTAGT. The CDR3 covers 14 residues. CDR3 coding DNA: TGTGCCAGCAGTGACCGAGGGCTTGGGGAGCCCCAGCATTTT. Residues: CASSDRGLGEPQHF.

In the case of this clone: Other DNA sequences in this sample translate to the same CDR3. The chain has TRBV5-4 and TRBJ2-5; D remains ambiguous. The CDR3 consists of 14 residues. V was trimmed by 0 bases and J by 0 bases, leaving 6 bases between them. Looked up from germline, CDR1 is SGHNT and CDR2 is YYREEE (reference sequence). The CDR3 nucleotides are TGTGCCAGCAGCTTGGGGCAGAACCAAGAGACCCAGTACTTC. It translates to CASSLGQNQETQYF. The entire variable domain, with the rest obtained from reference TRBV5-4 and TRBJ2-5, is as follows: ETGVTQSPTHLIKTRGQQVTLRCSSQSGHNTVSWYQQALGQGPQFIFQYYREEENGRGNFPPRFSGLQFPNYSSELNVNALELDDSALYLCASSLGQNQETQYFGPGTRLLVL.

The chain employs TRBV11-3 and TRBJ2-2; D is undetermined. The CDR3 loop spans 15 amino acids. Germline V gene sequence: CDR1 SGHNT, CDR2 YENEEA. V shed 5 bases and J shed 7 bases, with 17 bases lying between them. The CDR3 spells CASSPRVKPGGELFF. CDR3 nucleotides: TGTGCCAGCAGCCCCCGGGTCAAACCCGGCGGGGAGCTGTTTTTT.

The V gene is TRBV18, the J gene TRBJ2-2; D gene ambiguous. The CDR3 totals 14 residues. Germline V lookup: CDR1 KGHSH, CDR2 LQKENI. V was pared by 3 bases and J by 4 bases, with 9 bases between. CDR3 in amino acids: CASSPSIVTGELFF. Written as DNA, the CDR3 is TGTGCCAGCTCACCCTCCATAGTCACCGGGGAGCTGTTTTTT.

The chain links TRBV12-5 to TRBJ2-3; 13 nucleotides agree with TRBD2. CDR3 length: 17 amino acids. V dropped 3 bases and J dropped 2; count of bases not matched to a gene: 5. CDR1 LGHNT and CDR2 FRNRAP come from the germline V gene. CDR3 loop: CASGLGTSGKLTDTQYF. In DNA form, the CDR3 reads TGTGCTAGTGGTTTAGGGACTAGCGGGAAGCTCACAGATACGCAGTATTTT.

In DNA, the CDR3 is TGTGCCAGCAGTTACGAGGGTATAGGGAACGAGCAGTACTTC. It encodes CASSYEGIGNEQYF. This chain uses TRBV6-5 with TRBJ2-7; a possible D gene is TRBD2 (5 bases). The CDR3 spans 14 residues. The germline V gene encodes CDR1 MNHEY and CDR2 SVGAGI. Between the trimmed V and J ends, which lost 2 bases and 5 bases, there was a span of 13 bases.

This clone showed up just once. CDR3 in DNA: TGCGCCAGCAGCCAAGATCTTTTGATTGACAACAGAATCTATGGCTACACCTTC. Protein sequence: CASSQDLLIDNRIYGYTF. The gene calls are TRBV4-1 and TRBJ1-2; D is ambiguous. The germline CDR1 and CDR2 sequences are MGHRA and YSYEKL. The CDR3 is 18 amino acids. V lost 0 bases and J 4 bases, leaving 21 bases between the germline ends.

The DNA of the CDR3 is TGTGCCAGCAGCTTTAGGACTAGCATCAATGAGCAGTTCTTC. As protein: CASSFRTSINEQFF. This chain joins TRBV5-4 and TRBJ2-1; 8 bases agree with TRBD2. The ends lost 2 bases at V and 6 bases at J; junction bases unmatched: 4. Germline V gene sequence: CDR1 SGHNT, CDR2 YYREEE (reference sequence). This CDR3 is 14 amino acids long.

This chain connects TRBV6-2 or TRBV6-3 to TRBJ1-1; D unclear. Germline V gives CDR1 MNHEY, CDR2 SVGEGT. Trimming removed 2 bases from V and 4 bases from J, with 8 bases in between. This CDR3 is 13 amino acids long. For the CDR3, the DNA is TGTGCCAGCAGTTACCGGAGGCCCACTGAAGCTTTCTTT. This encodes CASSYRRPTEAFF.

This clone showed up just a few times. The V gene is TRBV9, the J gene TRBJ2-7, with 8 bases lining up with TRBD1. The CDR3 totals 12 residues. The germline CDR1 and CDR2 sequences are SGDLS and YYNGEE. J lost 9 bases, V lost 4 bases, and 6 bases had no gene match. CDR3 amino acids: CASSRTGNGQYF. CDR3 bases: TGTGCCAGCAGCCGGACAGGGAATGGGCAGTACTTC.

The chain is built from TRBV6-6 and TRBJ2-7; D possibly corresponds to TRBD1 (6 bases). The CDR3 covers 13 residues. Deletions cut 2 bases from V and 3 bases from J, with 8 bases between. Germline V gene sequence: CDR1 MNHNY, CDR2 SVGAGI (reference sequence). The CDR3 DNA reads as TGTGCCAGCAGTTACGACAGGCGCTACGAGCAGTACTTC. As protein: CASSYDRRYEQYF.